The next 20 T cell receptor beta chains were all read from a single sample in a study of blood T cell repertoires in COVID-19. Produced via immunoSEQ multiplex PCR; TCRdb's table is partial and in-frame only. Seen here are hundreds of thousands of clones, around nine tenths observed once, and the top ten hold 11%. The sequenced material came from peripheral blood. These TCRs come from a young woman with COVID-19, enrolled during active disease.

The gene calls are TRBV27 and TRBJ2-7; no definite D call. CDR1 is MNHEY and CDR2 is SMNVEV in the germline V gene (reference sequence). Trimming cost V 5 bases and J 2 bases, with 10 bases left between them. The length of the CDR3 is 13 residues. Here the CDR3 DNA reads TGTGCCAGCAGTCCAACTCCACCCTACGAGCAGTACTTC. Protein: CASSPTPPYEQYF.

The rearrangement uses TRBV11-2 and TRBJ1-2, with D possibly TRBD1 on 5 matching bases. Trimming removed 1 base from V and 4 bases from J, with 16 bases in between. The germline V gene encodes CDR1 SGHAT and CDR2 FQNNGV. CDR3 length: 16 amino acids. CDR3 residues: CASSLGGGSPSYGYTF. In DNA form, the CDR3 reads TGTGCCAGCAGCTTAGGTGGGGGGTCCCCTAGCTATGGCTACACCTTC.

The chain employs TRBV18 and TRBJ2-7, with 8 positions matching TRBD2. The CDR3 has 13 residues. Germline V gives CDR1 KGHSH, CDR2 LQKENI. Trimming at V came to 6 bases and at J to 5 bases, leaving 6 bases not matched to a gene. The CDR3 loop is CASSRAGGHEQYF. In DNA form, the CDR3 reads TGTGCCAGCTCCCGGGCGGGGGGCCACGAGCAGTACTTC. The variable domain in full, completed from reference TRBV18 and TRBJ2-7, reads NAGVMQNPRHLVRRRGQEARLRCSPMKGHSHVYWYRQLPEEGLKFMVYLQKENIIDESGMPKERFSAEFPKEGPSILRIQQVVRGDSAAYFCASSRAGGHEQYFGPGTRLTVT.

The chain combines TRBV6-1 with TRBJ2-3; possible D gene TRBD1, 6 bases. Germline V gene lookup returns CDR1 MNHNS and CDR2 SASEGT. This CDR3 is built from 14 residues. The germline V and J ends were trimmed by 3 bases and 0 bases, with 7 bases remaining between them. Written as DNA, the CDR3 is TGTGCCAGCAGTGACACAGGGAGCACAGATACGCAGTATTTT. Translated, it gives CASSDTGSTDTQYF.

This clone was observed once. For the CDR3, the DNA is TGTGCCAGCAGTTGGGATCCGGGACAGGGGGGTGGCTACACCTTC. It encodes CASSWDPGQGGGYTF. This chain uses TRBV6-6 with TRBJ1-2; 11 positions agree with TRBD1. CDR1 is MNHNY and CDR2 is SVGAGI in the germline V gene (reference sequence). The V and J ends lost 4 bases and 7 bases, in that order; junction bases with no gene match: 8. The CDR3 extends over 15 amino acids.

This clone was seen only once. The rearrangement uses TRBV12-3 or TRBV12-4 and TRBJ1-4; tentative D call: TRBD1 (6 bases). Between the trimmed V and J ends, which lost 4 bases and 7 bases, there was a span of 10 bases. CDR3 size: 13 residues. CDR3 coding DNA: TGTGCCAGCAGTTACAGGGTGGTTGAAAAACTGTTTTTT. This encodes CASSYRVVEKLFF.

This clone came up once. The chain recombines TRBV12-2 with TRBJ2-1; TRBD1 is the table's D call and was not checked against the DNA. TRBV12-2 is a pseudogene segment. The CDR3 length is 15 residues. CDR3 DNA sequence: TGTGCAAGTCGCTTTCCCGACAGGGCCTTGGATGAGCAGTTCTTC. Protein: CASRFPDRALDEQFF.

The chain couples TRBV30 to TRBJ2-3; a possible D gene is TRBD2 (6 bases). CDR1 is GTSNPN, CDR2 SVGIG, per germline (reference sequence). The CDR3 spans 12 residues. Between the trimmed V and J ends, which lost 4 bases and 2 bases, there was a span of 7 bases. CDR3 nucleotide sequence: TGTGCCTGGACGGGGGACACAGATACGCAGTATTTT. Translated, it gives CAWTGDTDTQYF.

This chain links TRBV10-3 with TRBJ1-1; D not resolved. Germline lookup yields CDR1 ENHRY and CDR2 SYGVKD. V shed 4 bases and J shed 0 bases, with 12 bases lying between them. CDR3 length equals 15 residues. The CDR3 is CAISGSSLMNTEAFF. In nucleotides, the CDR3 is TGTGCCATCAGTGGATCCTCGCTAATGAACACTGAAGCTTTCTTT.

The rearrangement uses TRBV11-2 and TRBJ2-3, with D possibly being TRBD1 (5 bases). Germline loops: CDR1 SGHAT, CDR2 FQNNGV. The CDR3 sequence is 15 residues long. Deletions cut 5 bases from V and 0 bases from J, with 12 bases between. The CDR3 region has the DNA TGTGCCAGCAGCACGATTAGGGGCAGCACAGATACGCAGTATTTT. It encodes CASSTIRGSTDTQYF.

V usage is TRBV5-1 and J usage is TRBJ1-1; D is undetermined. The CDR3 is 13 residues long. V lost 2 bases to trimming and J lost 4 bases, with 9 bases between them. Germline assignment: CDR1 SGHRS and CDR2 YFSETQ. As DNA, the CDR3 is TGCGCCAGCAGCTTACAAGTCACCACTGAAGCTTTCTTT. Translating gives CASSLQVTTEAFF.

This sequence joins TRBV6-5 and TRBJ1-4, with 7 bases identical to TRBD1. The germline gives CDR1 MNHEY, CDR2 SVGAGI. This CDR3 is 15 amino acids long. V lost 2 bases, J lost 6 bases, and 6 bases stayed unmatched. The CDR3 DNA reads as TGTGCCAGCAGTTACGACGGGACAGTTTATGAAAAACTGTTTTTT. Its protein product is CASSYDGTVYEKLFF.

This sequence joins TRBV14 and TRBJ2-1; 13 positions match TRBD2. With V trimmed by 4 bases and J by 4 bases, 4 bases remained unmatched. Germline CDR1 and CDR2: SGHDN and FVKESK. The CDR3 runs 16 residues. This CDR3 reads CASSPRLAGGYNEQFF. The CDR3, as DNA: TGTGCCAGCAGCCCCAGACTAGCGGGGGGATACAATGAGCAGTTCTTC.

This chain uses TRBV7-9 with TRBJ2-3; TRBD2 might be the D (5 bases). Per the germline V gene, CDR1 is SEHNR and CDR2 is FQNEAQ (reference sequence). This CDR3 is 14 amino acids long. V was cut by 0 bases and J by 7 bases, with 11 bases left in between. The CDR3 loop reads CASSLALARHTQYF. The CDR3 nucleotides are TGTGCCAGCAGCTTAGCCCTAGCTAGGCATACGCAGTATTTT.

The chain employs TRBV5-6 and TRBJ1-2, with TRBD1 matching over 7 bases. The CDR3 extends over 17 amino acids. Germline-derived CDR1 and CDR2 are SGHDT and YYEEEE. The junction had 10 bases not matched to a gene; V was cut back by 0 bases and J by 2 bases. CDR3 residues: CASSLDRRTGQNYGYTF. The DNA of the CDR3 is TGTGCCAGCAGCTTGGACCGCCGGACAGGCCAGAACTATGGCTACACCTTC.

V gene TRBV28 combines with J gene TRBJ2-3; D is perhaps TRBD2 (6 bases). The CDR3 runs 15 residues. Looked up from germline, CDR1 is MDHEN and CDR2 is SYDVKM. The V gene lost 2 bases and the J gene lost 6 bases, with 15 bases spanning the gap. CDR3 sequence: CASSLVAGIADTQYF. The DNA for the CDR3 is TGTGCCAGCAGTTTAGTGGCGGGGATCGCGGATACGCAGTATTTT. Together with reference TRBV28 and TRBJ2-3, the CDR3 gives the full variable domain: DVKVTQSSRYLVKRTGEKVFLECVQDMDHENMFWYRQDPGLGLRLIYFSYDVKMKEKGDIPEGYSVSREKKERFSLILESASTNQTSMYLCASSLVAGIADTQYFGPGTRLTVL.

Note on this clone: Other DNA sequences within the sample encode an identical CDR3. This chain joins TRBV7-8 and TRBJ1-1, with D tentatively TRBD1 (5 bases). The ends were cut back, 5 bases at V and 2 bases at J, with 9 bases in the middle. Germline V lookup: CDR1 SGHVS, CDR2 FQNEAQ. The CDR3 extends over 13 amino acids. CDR3 nucleotide sequence: TGTGCCAGCAGCCTAGGACAAAACACTGAAGCTTTCTTT. This translates into CASSLGQNTEAFF.

V and J are TRBV6-2 or TRBV6-3 and TRBJ2-2, with 8 nucleotides matching TRBD1. The V segment lost 4 bases and the J segment 3 bases; nucleotides outside the gene matches: 7. Germline CDR1 is MNHEY and CDR2 is SVGEGT. This CDR3 has 16 residues. The CDR3 protein is CASSSLARGHTGELFF. CDR3 DNA sequence: TGTGCCAGCAGTTCTCTGGCCAGGGGGCACACCGGGGAGCTGTTTTTT.

The V and J genes are TRBV11-3 and TRBJ2-5, with 7 bases lining up with TRBD2. Germline CDR1 reads SGHNT; CDR2 reads YENEEA. The CDR3 extends over 15 amino acids. V was clipped by 5 bases and J by 5 bases; unmatched bases: 11. Written as DNA, the CDR3 is TGTGCCAGCAGCATCGGACTAGGCGGTGGGGAGACCCAGTACTTC. Amino acid sequence: CASSIGLGGGETQYF.

The chain uses TRBV14 and TRBJ2-3, with a tentative D call TRBD2 (5 bases). Germline values: CDR1 SGHDN, CDR2 FVKESK. This CDR3 spans 15 amino acids. V lost 4 bases, J lost 2 bases, and 13 bases lay in between. The CDR3 protein is CASSLLGLPTDTQYF. The CDR3 DNA is TGTGCCAGCAGCCTACTTGGACTCCCCACAGATACGCAGTATTTT.